The text below deals with one TCR beta chain. MiXCR, applied by TCRdb to the RT-PCR reads, yields one record per CDR3 protein. The table records about 700,000 distinct CDR3 sequences, 14% of them present only once. The CDR3 length is 12 residues. V lost 1 base and J 8 bases, leaving 8 bases between the germline ends. Germline values: CDR1 SGHTA, CDR2 FQGNSA. Sample: memory CD4+ T cells from blood. The V and J genes are TRBV7-2 and TRBJ1-2; maybe TRBD1 (5 bases). The TCR was taken from a female donor in good health, serving as a healthy control. CDR3 nucleotides: TGTGCCAGCAGCTTAGGGGGGAAGGGCTACACCTTC. This sequence encodes CASSLGGKGYTF. Variable domain in full (rest from reference TRBV7-2 and TRBJ1-2): GAGVSQSPSNKVTEKGKDVELRCDPISGHTALYWYRQSLGQGLEFLIYFQGNSAPDKSGLPSDRFSAERTGGSVSTLTIQRTQQEDSAVYLCASSLGGKGYTFGSGTRLTVV.